This T cell receptor beta chain was sequenced for a study of T cells expressing NK-cell markers. Study conclusions and caveats: HCMV specificity of the expanded NKG2C+ T cell clones was not established. The contribution of dominant NKG2C+ clonotypes to CD8+ T cells in roughly 6 donors was roughly 1.0-7.5%.

Notes on this clonotype: Its antigen is unidentified.

From germline, CDR1 is MNHEY and CDR2 SVGAGI. The CDR3 extends over 12 amino acids. TCRdb reprocessed the 5' RACE reads, with one entry per CDR3 protein and no DNA. This sample contains 250,000 to 300,000 distinct CDR3 sequences. Input material: blood T cells: a sorted CD56 or NKG2C T cell subset, CD4+ or CD8+ T cells, or bulk PBMC T cells (not recorded which). This sequence was found in a man younger than 35 in good health. The chain carries TRBV6-5 and TRBJ1-2; TCRdb's assignment of TRBD1 cannot be checked, as there is no DNA. The CDR3 loop reads CASSHDRGGYTF.